Only one count was recorded for the clone carrying this T cell receptor (beta chain). Its antigen is undetermined. Template material for amplifying TCR beta CDR3 regions consisted of RNA transcripts. A first-round RT-PCR of the TCR CDR3 used the HTBI primer set. TCRdb itself ran the multiplex PCR reads through MiXCR, one entry per CDR3 protein. The table lists 660,000 or so distinct CDR3 sequences, 45% of them singletons. The V gene end was trimmed by 5 bases and the J gene end by 5 bases; junction bases not matched to a gene: 10. The CDR3 runs to 15 residues. In germline, CDR1 is SGHVS, CDR2 FQNEAQ. The data originate from a study of T cells in Graves' hyperthyroidism and ophthalmopathy. General study points: Model-based prediction identified ophthalmopathy a median around 6.5 months prior to its onset. Among clonotypes expanded in thyroid above 0.001, most were also found in blood.

This TCR came from an adult man with Graves' disease, either hyperthyroidism or ophthalmopathy (not recorded which). Sequenced sample: peripheral blood or thyroid tissue (not recorded which). This sequence joins TRBV7-8 and TRBJ2-5; 8 bases fit TRBD2. DNA of the CDR3: TGTGCCAGCAGCCCATACGGACTAGCCGGGGAGACCCAGTACTTC. Protein product: CASSPYGLAGETQYF.